A selection of T cell receptor beta chains follows, all from one sample in a study of blood T cell repertoires in COVID-19. TCRdb keeps only in-frame clones here, not all; method: immunoSEQ multiplex PCR. The table has over 60,000 clones, around 84% seen once. The sequenced material came from peripheral blood. The receptors were gathered from a human donor in a cohort sampled during active COVID-19. Both conserved end residues are part of each CDR3.

>TRBV19
CASRGDSSNQPQHF
>TRBV3-1/TRBV3-2
CASSPQPSGGLAYEQYF
>TRBV4-2
CASSQSLGLAIDEQFF
>TRBV6-5
CASMGGTRNTEAFF
>TRBV27
CASSLSGLAGGPGELFF
>TRBV3-1/TRBV3-2
CASSQGWGVTYEQYF
>TRBV21-1
CASSKSKQGRSTGELFF
>TRBV7-9
CASSLREETQYF
>TRBV7-3
CASSKTSGSQETQYF
>TRBV19
CASSKATGGPYGYTF
>TRBV5-1
CASSLGTVQETQYF
>TRBV9
CASSEAVGGYEQYF
>TRBV24-1
CATSDPRDSTGELFF
>TRBV7-9
CASSPPGEGETQYF
>TRBV3-1/TRBV3-2
CASSPVRTVNTGELFF
>TRBV4-1
CASSQEGAGGGNEKLFF
>TRBV5-6
CASSTGTSGYNEQFF
>TRBV10-3
CAISELPGLNTEAFF
>TRBV28
CASSLPGLAGLSYEQYF
>TRBV6-5
CASRNSDRANYGYTF
>TRBV6-5
CASSQSPSGRSGDF
>TRBV6-5
CASSYGQGYQPQHF
>TRBV6-6
CASTRDRANEKLFF
>TRBV5-4
CASSVQGDENYGYTF
>TRBV14
CASSQRTSGGDNEQFF
>TRBV28
CASSLGGGGPIRPAFF
>TRBV30
CAWRPYRGNTIYF
>TRBV20-1
CSASRLERERGDTQYF
>TRBV4-1
CASSQRGRTLNTEAFF
>TRBV18
CASSPNGDYGYTF
>TRBV27
CASSLDRYTEAFF
>TRBV3-1/TRBV3-2
CASSPRTAPNTGELFF
>TRBV5-1
CASSLQGAGGTDTQYF
>TRBV18
CASSSLGAGEEQFF
>TRBV7-2
CASRQTGGHEQYF
>TRBV5-6
CASSSFGGAEDEQYF
>TRBV28
CASSHHRGAGDSYF
>TRBV27
CASSVTASGYYGYTF
>TRBV27
CASSLWGGRGTGELFF
>TRBV5-1
CASSPRSEGNTEAFF
>TRBV11-2
CASSPDRDSTDTQYF